This section outlines one T cell receptor (beta chain) sequence together with its context. What it recognizes is unknown. Other nucleotide sequences from this sample produce the same CDR3. This CDR3 has 12 residues. Per the germline V gene, CDR1 is GTSNPN and CDR2 is SVGIG (reference sequence). The V gene lost 0 bases and the J gene lost 3 bases, with 5 bases spanning the gap. The data are from a study of shared clonotypes between healthy human individuals. Study conclusions and caveats: Large sequencing depth failed to make sorted-subset sequencing complete, rarefaction showed.

The assay ran at deep level. The repertoire was sequenced with immunoSEQ multiplex PCR; TCRdb's copy has only in-frame clones and lacks some. The sample comprises 950,000 to 1,300,000 clones, roughly 70% of which are singletons, and approximately 1.5% rests with the top ten. The TCR comes from a man aged 18 to 29 in good health. The genes are TRBV30 and TRBJ2-5; D perhaps matches TRBD1 (5 bases). Sequenced input: memory CD4+ T cells sorted from blood. Subset of the sample: CD45RA-negative fraction. The CDR3 bases are TGTGCCTGGAGTGTCAGGGAAGAGACCCAGTACTTC. Protein product: CAWSVREETQYF.